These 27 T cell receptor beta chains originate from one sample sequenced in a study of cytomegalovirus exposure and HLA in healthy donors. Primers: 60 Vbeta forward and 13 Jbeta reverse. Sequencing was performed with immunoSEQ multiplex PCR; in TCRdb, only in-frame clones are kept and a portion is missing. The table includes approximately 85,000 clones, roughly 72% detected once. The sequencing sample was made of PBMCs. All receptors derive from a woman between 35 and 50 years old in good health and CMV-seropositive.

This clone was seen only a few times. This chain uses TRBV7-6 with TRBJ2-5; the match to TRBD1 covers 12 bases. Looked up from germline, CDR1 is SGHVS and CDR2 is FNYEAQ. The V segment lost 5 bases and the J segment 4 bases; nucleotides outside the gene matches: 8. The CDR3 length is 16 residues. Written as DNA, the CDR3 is TGTGCCAGCAGCCCTATAGGGGACAGGGGGCGAGAGACCCAGTACTTC. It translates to CASSPIGDRGRETQYF. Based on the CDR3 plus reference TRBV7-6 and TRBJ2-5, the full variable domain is GAGVSQSPRYKVTKRGQDVALRCDPISGHVSLYWYRQALGQGPEFLTYFNYEAQQDKSGLPNDRFSAERPEGSISTLTIQRTEQRDSAMYRCASSPIGDRGRETQYFGPGTRLLVL.

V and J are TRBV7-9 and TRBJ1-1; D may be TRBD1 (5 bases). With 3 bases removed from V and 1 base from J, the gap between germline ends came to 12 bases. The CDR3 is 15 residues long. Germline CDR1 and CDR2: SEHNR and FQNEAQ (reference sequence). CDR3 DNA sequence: TGTGCCAGCAGCTTCTTACAGACAGAGAACACTGAAGCTTTCTTT. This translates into CASSFLQTENTEAFF. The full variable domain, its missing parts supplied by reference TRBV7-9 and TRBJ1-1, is DTGVSQNPRHKITKRGQNVTFRCDPISEHNRLYWYRQTLGQGPEFLTYFQNEAQLEKSRLLSDRFSAERPKGSFSTLEIQRTEQGDSAMYLCASSFLQTENTEAFFGQGTRLTVV.

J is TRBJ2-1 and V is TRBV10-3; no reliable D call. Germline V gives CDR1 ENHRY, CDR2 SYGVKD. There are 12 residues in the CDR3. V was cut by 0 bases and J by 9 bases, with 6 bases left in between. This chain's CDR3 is CAISESEPEQFF. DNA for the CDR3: TGTGCCATCAGTGAGTCCGAGCCTGAGCAGTTCTTC.

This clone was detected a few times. The CDR3 is CASSTRQGRDTGELFF. The CDR3 nucleotides read TGTGCCAGCAGCACCCGACAGGGGCGGGACACCGGGGAGCTGTTTTTT. The rearrangement joins TRBV7-6 to TRBJ2-2; 8 bases match TRBD1. Germline-derived CDR1 and CDR2 are SGHVS and FNYEAQ. This CDR3 comprises 16 residues. Losses at the gene ends were 5 bases for V and 3 bases for J; bases not matched to a gene: 8.

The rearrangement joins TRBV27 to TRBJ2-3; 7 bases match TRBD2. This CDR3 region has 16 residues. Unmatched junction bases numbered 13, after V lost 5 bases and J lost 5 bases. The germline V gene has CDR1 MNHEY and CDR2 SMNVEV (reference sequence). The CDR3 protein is CASSVSALAVGDTQYF. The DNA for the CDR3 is TGTGCCAGCAGTGTGTCCGCGCTAGCGGTCGGAGATACGCAGTATTTT.

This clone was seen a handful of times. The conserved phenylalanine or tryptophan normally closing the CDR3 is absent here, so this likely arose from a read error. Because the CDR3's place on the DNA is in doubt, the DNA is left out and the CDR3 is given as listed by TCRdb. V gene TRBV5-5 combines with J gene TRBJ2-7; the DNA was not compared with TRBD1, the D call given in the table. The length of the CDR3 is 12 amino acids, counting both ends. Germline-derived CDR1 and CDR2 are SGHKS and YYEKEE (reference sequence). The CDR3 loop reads CASSLYPGQVIL.

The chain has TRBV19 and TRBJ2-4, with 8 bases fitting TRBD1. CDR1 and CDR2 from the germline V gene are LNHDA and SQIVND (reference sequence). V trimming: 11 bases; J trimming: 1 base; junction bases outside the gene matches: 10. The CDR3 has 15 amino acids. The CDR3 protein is CASATGAVAKNIQYF. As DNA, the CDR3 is TGTGCCTCCGCGACAGGGGCGGTGGCCAAAAACATTCAGTACTTC. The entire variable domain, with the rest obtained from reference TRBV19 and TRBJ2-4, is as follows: DGGITQSPKYLFRKEGQNVTLSCEQNLNHDAMYWYRQDPGQGLRLIYYSQIVNDFQKGDIAEGYSVSREKKESFPLTVTSAQKNPTAFYLCASATGAVAKNIQYFGAGTRLSVL.

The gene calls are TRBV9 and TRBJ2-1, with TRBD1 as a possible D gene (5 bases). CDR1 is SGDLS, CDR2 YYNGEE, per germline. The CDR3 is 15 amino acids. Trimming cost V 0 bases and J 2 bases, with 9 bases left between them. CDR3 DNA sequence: TGTGCCAGCAGCGTAGATACAGGCCCCTACAATGAGCAGTTCTTC. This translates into CASSVDTGPYNEQFF. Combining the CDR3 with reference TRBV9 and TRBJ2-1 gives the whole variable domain DSGVTQTPKHLITATGQRVTLRCSPRSGDLSVYWYQQSLDQGLQFLIQYYNGEERAKGNILERFSAQQFPDLHSELNLSSLELGDSALYFCASSVDTGPYNEQFFGPGTRLTVL.

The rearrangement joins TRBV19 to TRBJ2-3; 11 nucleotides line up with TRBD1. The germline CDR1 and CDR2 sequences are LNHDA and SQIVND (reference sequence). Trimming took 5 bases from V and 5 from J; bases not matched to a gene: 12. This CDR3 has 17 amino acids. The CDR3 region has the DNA TGTGCCAGTAGTTTGCGGACAGGGGGCGCGGCTGGAGATACGCAGTATTTT. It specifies CASSLRTGGAAGDTQYF.

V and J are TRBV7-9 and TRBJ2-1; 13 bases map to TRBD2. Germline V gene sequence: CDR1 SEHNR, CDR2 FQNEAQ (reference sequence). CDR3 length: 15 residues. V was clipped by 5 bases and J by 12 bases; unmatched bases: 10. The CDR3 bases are TGTGCCAGCAGCCAAAGGACTAGCGGGGGCGATTTGCAGTTCTTC. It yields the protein CASSQRTSGGDLQFF.

The CDR3 DNA follows: TGCGCCAGCAGCACAACCTTCTACGGACTAGCGGAGAGAGATACGCAGTATTTT. Its protein is CASSTTFYGLAERDTQYF. The chain carries TRBV5-1 and TRBJ2-3, with 10 bases aligning to TRBD2. After removal of 4 bases from V and 5 bases from J, the junction contained 16 bases not matched to a gene. Germline-derived CDR1 and CDR2 are SGHRS and YFSETQ. The CDR3 consists of 18 residues.

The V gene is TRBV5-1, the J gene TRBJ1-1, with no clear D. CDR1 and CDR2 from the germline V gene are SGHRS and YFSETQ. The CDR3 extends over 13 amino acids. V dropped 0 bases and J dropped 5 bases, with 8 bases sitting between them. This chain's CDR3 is CASSLDVGTEAFF. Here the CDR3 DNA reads TGCGCCAGCAGCTTGGATGTCGGGACTGAAGCTTTCTTT.

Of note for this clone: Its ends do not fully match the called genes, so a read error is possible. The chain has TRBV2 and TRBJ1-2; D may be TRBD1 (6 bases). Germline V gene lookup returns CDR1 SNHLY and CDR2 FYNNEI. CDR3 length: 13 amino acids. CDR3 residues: CASSESQGSRYPF. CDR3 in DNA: TGTGCCAGCAGTGAATCGCAGGGGTCGCGCTACCCCTTC.

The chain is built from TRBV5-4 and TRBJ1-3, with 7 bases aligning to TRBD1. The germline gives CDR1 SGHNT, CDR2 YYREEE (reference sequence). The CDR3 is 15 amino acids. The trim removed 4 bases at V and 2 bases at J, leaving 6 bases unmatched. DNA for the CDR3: TGTGCCAGCAGCCTCCACACAGGGGCTGGAAACACCATATATTTT. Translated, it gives CASSLHTGAGNTIYF.

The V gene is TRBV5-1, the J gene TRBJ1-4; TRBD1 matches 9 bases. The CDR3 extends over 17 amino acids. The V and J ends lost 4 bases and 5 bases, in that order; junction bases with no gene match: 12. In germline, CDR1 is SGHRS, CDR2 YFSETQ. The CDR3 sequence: CASSKDRGSHVNEKLFF. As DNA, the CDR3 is TGCGCCAGCAGCAAGGACAGGGGCTCTCATGTCAATGAAAAACTGTTTTTT.

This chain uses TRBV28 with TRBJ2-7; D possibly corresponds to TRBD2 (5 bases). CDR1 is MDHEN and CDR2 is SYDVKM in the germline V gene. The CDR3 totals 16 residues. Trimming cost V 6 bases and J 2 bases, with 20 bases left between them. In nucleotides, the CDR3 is TGTGCCAGCAGCCCTGGGAGAGGGATACGAACCTACGAGCAGTACTTC. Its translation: CASSPGRGIRTYEQYF. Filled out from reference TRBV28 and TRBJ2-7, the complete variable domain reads DVKVTQSSRYLVKRTGEKVFLECVQDMDHENMFWYRQDPGLGLRLIYFSYDVKMKEKGDIPEGYSVSREKKERFSLILESASTNQTSMYLCASSPGRGIRTYEQYFGPGTRLTVT.

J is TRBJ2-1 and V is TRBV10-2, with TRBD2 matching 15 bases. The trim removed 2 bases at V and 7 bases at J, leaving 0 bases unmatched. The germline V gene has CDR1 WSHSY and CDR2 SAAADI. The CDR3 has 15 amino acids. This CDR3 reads CASSEGTSGGNEQFF. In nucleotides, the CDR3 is TGCGCCAGCAGTGAGGGGACTAGCGGGGGGAATGAGCAGTTCTTC.

As DNA, the CDR3 is TGTGCCACCTCGAGGGACAGGGGTCCCCACGAGCAGTACTTC. The encoded protein is CATSRDRGPHEQYF. J is TRBJ2-7 and V is TRBV2; 10 positions match TRBD1. Germline CDR1 is SNHLY and CDR2 is FYNNEI. V lost 10 bases to trimming and J lost 5 bases; unmatched junction nucleotides: 11. The CDR3 extends over 14 amino acids.

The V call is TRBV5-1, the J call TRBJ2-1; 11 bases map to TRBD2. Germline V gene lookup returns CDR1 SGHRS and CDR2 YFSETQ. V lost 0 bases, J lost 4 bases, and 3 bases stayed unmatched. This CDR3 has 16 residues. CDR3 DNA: TGCGCCAGCAGCTTGGCGCTAGCGGGGGGTTACAATGAGCAGTTCTTC. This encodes CASSLALAGGYNEQFF.

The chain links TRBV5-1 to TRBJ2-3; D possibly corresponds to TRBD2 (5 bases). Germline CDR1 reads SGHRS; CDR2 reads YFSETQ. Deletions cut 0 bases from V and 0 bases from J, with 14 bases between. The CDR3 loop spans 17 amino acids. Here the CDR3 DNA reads TGCGCCAGCAGCTTGGGAGGGAGCAGCTTCAGCACAGATACGCAGTATTTT. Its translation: CASSLGGSSFSTDTQYF.

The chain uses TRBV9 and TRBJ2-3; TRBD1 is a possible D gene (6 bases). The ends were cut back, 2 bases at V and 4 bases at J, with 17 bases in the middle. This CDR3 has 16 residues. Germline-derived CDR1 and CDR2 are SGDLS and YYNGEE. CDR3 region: CASSVNTGTTSDTQYF. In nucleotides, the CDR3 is TGTGCCAGCAGCGTCAATACCGGGACAACATCAGATACGCAGTATTTT.

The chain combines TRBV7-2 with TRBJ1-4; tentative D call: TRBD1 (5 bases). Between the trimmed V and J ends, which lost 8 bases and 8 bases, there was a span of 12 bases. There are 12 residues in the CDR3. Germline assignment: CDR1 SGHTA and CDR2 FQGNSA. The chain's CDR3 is CASQGLGEKLFF. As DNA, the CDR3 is TGTGCCAGCCAGGGCCTAGGGGAAAAACTGTTTTTT.

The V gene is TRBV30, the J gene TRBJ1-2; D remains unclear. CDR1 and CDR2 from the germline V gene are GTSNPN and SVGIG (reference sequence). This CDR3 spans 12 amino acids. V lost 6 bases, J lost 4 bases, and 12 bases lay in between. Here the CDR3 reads CACFPVAYGYTF. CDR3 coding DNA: TGTGCCTGCTTTCCCGTGGCCTATGGCTACACCTTC.

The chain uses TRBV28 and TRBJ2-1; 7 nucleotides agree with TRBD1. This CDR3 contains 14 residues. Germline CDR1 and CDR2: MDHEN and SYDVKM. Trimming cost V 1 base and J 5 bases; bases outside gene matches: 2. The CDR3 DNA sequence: TGTGCCAGCAGTTTATTGGGACAGAACAATGAGCAGTTCTTC. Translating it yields CASSLLGQNNEQFF.

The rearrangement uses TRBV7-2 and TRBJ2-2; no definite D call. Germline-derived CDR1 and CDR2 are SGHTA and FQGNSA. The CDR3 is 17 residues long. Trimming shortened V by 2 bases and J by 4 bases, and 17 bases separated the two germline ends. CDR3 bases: TGTGCCAGCAGCTTAAGTCAACCGGGTCAAAGCACCGGGGAGCTGTTTTTT. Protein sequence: CASSLSQPGQSTGELFF.

For the CDR3, the DNA is TGTGCCTGGAGTCAGGCAGGGCGCAATCAGCCCCAGCATTTT. It codes for CAWSQAGRNQPQHF. The chain recombines TRBV30 with TRBJ1-5; D is possibly TRBD1 (5 bases). The CDR3 spans 14 residues. V was cut by 2 bases and J by 2 bases, with 10 bases left in between. Germline V gene data show CDR1 as GTSNPN and CDR2 as SVGIG (reference sequence).

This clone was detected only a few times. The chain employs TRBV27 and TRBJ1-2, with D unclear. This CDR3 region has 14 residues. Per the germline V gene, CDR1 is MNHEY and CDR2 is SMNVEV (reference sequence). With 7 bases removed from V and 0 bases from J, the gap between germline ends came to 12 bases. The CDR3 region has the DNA TGTGCCAGCACCCAATCGGGGACTAACTATGGCTACACCTTC. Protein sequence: CASTQSGTNYGYTF.